Shown below are 12 T cell receptor beta chains from a single sample sequenced in a study of T-cell memory formation after mild COVID-19. TCRdb reprocessed the 5' RACE reads via MiXCR and lists one record per CDR3 protein. In the table there are about 440,000 distinct CDR3 sequences, 20% of which are singletons. The specimen was PBMCs or a T cell subset sorted from them (not recorded which). All receptors derive from an adult woman who had mild COVID-19 (a few samples of this study predate the infection). Cell type and time point are not known.

J is TRBJ1-5 and V is TRBV18; possible D gene TRBD1, 5 bases. The V end lost 2 bases, the J end lost 6 bases, and 14 bases lay between the germline ends. The CDR3 has 15 amino acids. The germline V gene encodes CDR1 KGHSH and CDR2 LQKENI. This CDR3 is CASSPFEGQGQPQHF. For the CDR3, the DNA is TGTGCCAGCTCACCATTTGAGGGGCAAGGTCAGCCCCAGCATTTT.

The rearrangement uses TRBV9 and TRBJ2-1; TRBD1 or TRBD2 may be the D gene (5 bases each). CDR1 and CDR2 (germline): SGDLS, YYNGEE. Trimming stripped 0 bases from V and 6 bases from J, with 10 bases between. The CDR3 loop spans 14 amino acids. The CDR3 spells CASSVGDGTNEQFF. In DNA, the CDR3 is TGTGCCAGCAGCGTAGGTGACGGGACCAATGAGCAGTTCTTC.

The chain is built from TRBV9 and TRBJ2-1; 11 bases fit TRBD2. Germline V gene lookup returns CDR1 SGDLS and CDR2 YYNGEE. V lost 4 bases to trimming and J lost 5 bases; unmatched junction nucleotides: 8. This CDR3 has 16 amino acids. This CDR3 is CASSRIAGGLNNEQFF. The CDR3 DNA reads TGTGCCAGCAGCCGCATAGCGGGAGGGCTGAACAATGAGCAGTTCTTC.

This clonotype showed up just a few times. The genes are TRBV12-3 or TRBV12-4 and TRBJ1-1, with D tentatively TRBD1 (5 bases). V gave up 0 bases and J gave up 4 bases, with 15 bases separating them. The CDR3 length is 16 residues. The CDR3 coding sequence is TGTGCCAGCAGTTTAGCGGGCTATGGGGCAAGCACTGAAGCTTTCTTT. Protein: CASSLAGYGASTEAFF.

The CDR3 nucleotides are TGCAGTGCTAGGAGGGGACCCTACACCGGGGAGCTGTTTTTT. Translated, it gives CSARRGPYTGELFF. V is TRBV20-1 and J is TRBJ2-2; D is tentatively TRBD1 or TRBD2 (5 bases each). There are 14 residues in the CDR3. Per the germline V gene, CDR1 is DFQATT and CDR2 is SNEGSKA (reference sequence). V was cut by 3 bases and J by 3 bases, with 11 bases left in between.

This clonotype appeared a few times. J is TRBJ2-7 and V is TRBV6-1; 7 bases align to TRBD2. CDR1 and CDR2 (germline): MNHNS, SASEGT. V was pared by 2 bases and J by 3 bases, with 7 bases of the junction left unmatched. This CDR3 comprises 15 residues. CDR3 residues: CASSEPAGGYYEQYF. CDR3 coding DNA: TGTGCCAGCAGTGAACCGGCCGGGGGGTACTACGAGCAGTACTTC.

This chain connects TRBV20-1 to TRBJ1-1; D not certain. CDR1 and CDR2 (germline): DFQATT, SNEGSKA (reference sequence). V lost 2 bases, J lost 2 bases, and 9 bases lay in between. This CDR3 has 13 residues. The CDR3 DNA reads as TGCAGTGCTAGATGGCAGCTCAACACTGAAGCTTTCTTT. Translation gives CSARWQLNTEAFF.

The chain carries TRBV6-5 and TRBJ2-1, with D unresolved. V lost 6 bases, J lost 0 bases, and 15 bases lay in between. The CDR3 sequence is 16 residues long. From germline, CDR1 is MNHEY and CDR2 SVGAGI. The CDR3 loop is CASSLSSGPSYNEQFF. In nucleotides, the CDR3 is TGTGCCAGCAGCCTCTCCTCGGGCCCCTCCTACAATGAGCAGTTCTTC.

In this sample, this clonotype turned up a few times. The rearrangement uses TRBV20-1 and TRBJ2-3; D not resolved. Germline CDR1 and CDR2: DFQATT and SNEGSKA (reference sequence). V was pared by 2 bases and J by 6 bases, with 15 bases between. This CDR3 region has 14 residues. The CDR3 region is CSARPSVVTDTQYF. CDR3 coding DNA: TGCAGTGCTAGACCGTCCGTCGTAACCGATACGCAGTATTTT.

This rearrangement joins TRBV29-1 to TRBJ1-1; D may be TRBD1 (6 bases). The CDR3 runs to 15 residues. V was trimmed by 4 bases and J by 1 base, leaving 16 bases between them. The V gene's germline CDR1 is SQVTM and CDR2 ANQGSEA. CDR3 sequence: CSVAPPRGGNTEAFF. The DNA of the CDR3 is TGCAGCGTTGCTCCCCCCAGGGGTGGGAACACTGAAGCTTTCTTT.

This clonotype came up a few times. The V gene is TRBV3-1, the J gene TRBJ2-7; the D is unclear. Deletions cut 4 bases from V and 0 bases from J, with 16 bases between. Germline V gives CDR1 LGHDT, CDR2 YNNKEL (reference sequence). The CDR3 runs to 16 residues. The CDR3: CASSPILSYNSYEQYF. For the CDR3, the DNA is TGTGCCAGCAGCCCGATCCTGTCTTATAACTCCTACGAGCAGTACTTC.

This CDR3 is CASSLVRTAEAFF. CDR3 coding DNA: TGTGCCAGCAGTTTAGTCCGGACAGCTGAAGCTTTCTTT. The chain joins TRBV12-3 or TRBV12-4 to TRBJ1-1; tentative D call: TRBD1 (6 bases). The length of the CDR3 is 13 residues. Trimming left V 1 base short and J 6 bases short, with 9 bases between.